This T cell receptor (beta chain) is drawn from a study of T cells after yellow fever vaccination. Researchers made TCR cDNA using 5'RACE template switching, and this step added a universal primer site and UMIs. TCRdb re-derived calls from the 5' RACE reads in MiXCR, one entry per CDR3 protein. The sample has some 600,000 distinct CDR3 sequences, more than 9% seen once. This clonotype came up a few times. Germline CDR1 SGHAT, CDR2 FQNNGV. The CDR3 consists of 17 residues. V lost 5 bases, J lost 2 bases, and 11 bases stayed unmatched. The source is a man between 25 and 39 years old who received the YFV17D yellow fever vaccine. The chain combines TRBV11-2 with TRBJ2-7; 11 bases match TRBD2. This material consisted of PBMCs, taken on the day of the yellow fever booster vaccination. The DNA for the CDR3 is TGTGCCAGCAGCCTCACTAGCGGGAGTAGGAACGCCTACGAGCAGTACTTC. Encoded protein: CASSLTSGSRNAYEQYF.